The 10 T cell receptor beta chains reported below all come from one sample, sequenced in a study of T cell responses to AZD1222 COVID-19 vaccine. Sequenced by immunoSEQ multiplex PCR; TCRdb stores in-frame clones only, minus some. The sample shows about 120,000 clones, roughly nine tenths of them seen only once. The sequences come from peripheral blood, collected on day 0 of AZD1222 vaccination. Receptor source: an adult in good health.

The CDR3 region is CASSAGPRGELFF. The CDR3 nucleotides are TGTGCCAGCAGTGCCGGGCCTCGCGGGGAGCTGTTTTTT. The V and J genes are TRBV27 and TRBJ2-2; unclear D gene. CDR3 length: 13 residues. V lost 5 bases and J 7 bases, leaving 11 bases between the germline ends. Germline V gene data show CDR1 as MNHEY and CDR2 as SMNVEV (reference sequence).

This clone was counted only a few times. The CDR3 spells CASSQGSGFEQYF. DNA of the CDR3: TGTGCCAGCAGCCAGGGGTCAGGGTTCGAGCAGTACTTC. The J gene is TRBJ2-7, the V gene TRBV13; D might be TRBD1 (6 bases). V was shortened by 5 bases and J by 6 bases, with 14 bases between the two germline ends. The germline gives CDR1 PRHDT, CDR2 FYEKMQ (reference sequence). The CDR3 runs to 13 residues.

The chain's CDR3 is CATSRPGGTGTEAFF. CDR3 nucleotide sequence: TGTGCCACCAGCAGGCCCGGGGGAACGGGCACTGAAGCTTTCTTT. The chain is built from TRBV15 and TRBJ1-1; possibly TRBD1 for D (5 bases). V lost 3 bases and J lost 4, with 15 bases in between. The germline V gene has CDR1 LNHNV and CDR2 YYDKDF (reference sequence). The CDR3 consists of 15 residues. Together with reference TRBV15 and TRBJ1-1, the CDR3 gives the full variable domain: DAMVIQNPRYQVTQFGKPVTLSCSQTLNHNVMYWYQQKSSQAPKLLFHYYDKDFNNEADTPDNFQSRRPNTSFCFLDIRSPGLGDTAMYLCATSRPGGTGTEAFFGQGTRLTVV.

This clone appeared a few times. This rearrangement joins TRBV6-5 to TRBJ1-1, with a possible D match to TRBD1 (5 bases). Germline CDR1 MNHEY, CDR2 SVGAGI. The V end was cut by 2 bases, the J end by 7 bases, with 11 bases between. This CDR3 has 13 residues. The CDR3 protein is CASSYPGTSEAFF. CDR3 coding DNA: TGTGCCAGCAGTTACCCCGGGACCAGTGAAGCTTTCTTT.

This clone appeared a few times. The genes are TRBV30 and TRBJ1-1; TRBD1 is a possible D gene (6 bases). Germline CDR1 is GTSNPN and CDR2 is SVGIG (reference sequence). Deletions cut 4 bases from V and 4 bases from J, with 10 bases between. The CDR3 runs 12 residues. Here the CDR3 DNA reads TGTGCCTGGAACAGGGAAGTCACTGAAGCTTTCTTT. Protein product: CAWNREVTEAFF.

This chain connects TRBV7-9 to TRBJ2-3; possible D gene TRBD2, 6 bases. CDR1 and CDR2 from the germline V gene are SEHNR and FQNEAQ (reference sequence). The V gene lost 1 base and the J gene lost 3 bases, with 8 bases spanning the gap. The length of the CDR3 is 14 residues. This CDR3 is CASSLGGTTDTQYF. CDR3 bases: TGTGCCAGCAGCTTAGGCGGGACTACAGATACGCAGTATTTT.

V usage is TRBV5-4 and J usage is TRBJ2-7, with 9 bases matching TRBD2. The ends lost 4 bases at V and 5 bases at J; junction bases unmatched: 13. This CDR3 is 16 amino acids long. The germline gives CDR1 SGHNT, CDR2 YYREEE (reference sequence). The CDR3 DNA is TGTGCCAGCAGCCGTTGGCGGGAGGGCCCCGAGAACGAGCAGTACTTC. Protein product: CASSRWREGPENEQYF.

This chain joins TRBV2 and TRBJ2-4; D ambiguous. The CDR3 length is 12 residues. The V gene lost 11 bases and the J gene lost 0 bases, with 8 bases spanning the gap. The germline V gene has CDR1 SNHLY and CDR2 FYNNEI. CDR3 DNA: TGTGCCGCCAGATTAGCCAAAAACATTCAGTACTTC. As protein: CAARLAKNIQYF. Together with reference TRBV2 and TRBJ2-4, the CDR3 gives the full variable domain: EPEVTQTPSHQVTQMGQEVILRCVPISNHLYFYWYRQILGQKVEFLVSFYNNEISEKSEIFDDQFSVERPDGSNFTLKIRSTKLEDSAMYFCAARLAKNIQYFGAGTRLSVL.

This chain links TRBV30 with TRBJ2-5; D perhaps matches TRBD2 (5 bases). Deletions cut 3 bases from V and 5 bases from J, with 16 bases between. CDR3 size: 14 residues. The V gene's germline CDR1 is GTSNPN and CDR2 SVGIG (reference sequence). The CDR3 loop reads CAWRYPGWMETQYF. CDR3 in DNA: TGTGCCTGGAGATACCCGGGGTGGATGGAGACCCAGTACTTC.

The J gene is TRBJ1-2, the V gene TRBV7-9; 8 bases match TRBD1. The CDR3 spans 15 residues. CDR1 is SEHNR, CDR2 FQNEAQ, per germline (reference sequence). The J segment lost 6 bases and the V segment lost 3 bases, leaving 9 bases of the junction unmatched. Here the CDR3 DNA reads TGTGCCAGCAGCTTGGCTGACAGGGGTGAGAATGGCTACACCTTC. Amino acid sequence: CASSLADRGENGYTF.